Presented here are 19 T cell receptor beta chains from one specimen sequenced in a study of CD8+ T cells in alopecia areata. Extracted RNA was reverse transcribed, and the resulting cDNA served as sequencing template. Some clones are missing from TCRdb's copy, which holds only in-frame ones; the method was immunoSEQ multiplex PCR. The data show about 160,000 clones, with around three fifths seen just once and approximately 15% held by the top ten. Treatment given: oral pan-JAK inhibitor, 5-10 mg twice daily. This specimen consisted of CD4+ T cells sorted from blood, obtained at week 24, from a patient treated with tofacitinib. Receptors were obtained from a human donor with alopecia areata.

The chain employs TRBV11-2 and TRBJ2-1; unclear D gene. Germline V gives CDR1 SGHAT, CDR2 FQNNGV. V shed 8 bases and J shed 5 bases, with 10 bases lying between them. The CDR3 has 12 residues. CDR3 in amino acids: CASRTANNEQFF. The CDR3 coding sequence is TGTGCCAGCCGAACAGCAAACAATGAGCAGTTCTTC.

V usage is TRBV6-5 and J usage is TRBJ1-1; possible D gene TRBD1, 5 bases. The CDR3 covers 13 residues. The germline V and J ends were trimmed by 4 bases and 8 bases, with 14 bases remaining between them. Per germline, CDR1 MNHEY and CDR2 SVGAGI. CDR3 nucleotides: TGTGCCAGCAGTTCCGGGACTCCCGTCGAAGCTTTCTTT. It translates to CASSSGTPVEAFF.

Only a few counts were recorded for this clone. The rearrangement uses TRBV5-1 and TRBJ1-2, with D perhaps TRBD1 (6 bases). CDR1 is SGHRS, CDR2 YFSETQ, per germline. The CDR3 length is 15 residues. V lost 0 bases to trimming and J lost 7 bases, with 16 bases between them. CDR3 amino acids: CASSLDSQGPGGYTF. The CDR3 nucleotides are TGCGCCAGCAGCTTGGATTCCCAGGGGCCGGGTGGCTACACCTTC.

This clone has just a few counts. CDR3 nucleotides: TGCAGCGTTGCCGAGCTCTACGAGCAGTACTTC. Amino acid sequence: CSVAELYEQYF. J is TRBJ2-7 and V is TRBV29-1; D remains unclear. Deletions cut 4 bases from V and 3 bases from J, with 7 bases between. Germline V gene sequence: CDR1 SQVTM, CDR2 ANQGSEA. This CDR3 region has 11 residues.

This chain joins TRBV15 and TRBJ1-4; D uncertain. Germline values: CDR1 LNHNV, CDR2 YYDKDF (reference sequence). V lost 0 bases and J lost 5, with 13 bases in between. This CDR3 contains 16 residues. The CDR3 here is CATSRDLGDMNEKLFF. The CDR3 bases are TGTGCCACCAGCAGAGATTTGGGAGACATGAATGAAAAACTGTTTTTT.

The rearrangement uses TRBV4-2 and TRBJ2-7; the D gene is possibly TRBD1 (6 bases). The V gene's germline CDR1 is LGHNA and CDR2 YNFKEQ. Trimming removed 1 base at V and 4 bases at J, with 11 bases between. This CDR3 has 14 amino acids. In DNA, the CDR3 is TGTGCCAGCAGCCAAGCGGGGACACCATACGAGCAGTACTTC. Its translation: CASSQAGTPYEQYF.

The gene calls are TRBV29-1 and TRBJ1-1; D uncertain. V was cut by 4 bases and J by 3 bases, with 15 bases left in between. Germline V lookup: CDR1 SQVTM, CDR2 ANQGSEA. The CDR3 length is 14 residues. CDR3 region: CSVAGSLRDTEAFF. The CDR3 DNA sequence: TGCAGCGTTGCTGGGTCCTTGCGGGACACTGAAGCTTTCTTT.

This clone was seen a handful of times. V and J are TRBV5-1 and TRBJ2-2; D might be TRBD1 (6 bases). Trimming left V 0 bases short and J 4 bases short, with 13 bases between. This CDR3 contains 16 residues. The V gene's germline CDR1 is SGHRS and CDR2 YFSETQ. The CDR3 spells CASSLDVGGSTGELFF. Here the CDR3 DNA reads TGCGCCAGCAGCTTGGATGTTGGGGGCAGCACCGGGGAGCTGTTTTTT.

The gene calls are TRBV29-1 and TRBJ2-3, with 7 nucleotides matching TRBD2. V trimming: 2 bases; J trimming: 1 base; junction bases outside the gene matches: 6. The germline V gene encodes CDR1 SQVTM and CDR2 ANQGSEA. The CDR3 runs to 15 residues. The CDR3 DNA sequence: TGCAGCGTTGAACATCTGGCGGGGGGCACAGATACGCAGTATTTT. This translates into CSVEHLAGGTDTQYF.

This chain joins TRBV7-2 and TRBJ1-5; 7 bases line up with TRBD1. This CDR3 spans 15 amino acids. V trimming: 7 bases; J trimming: 6 bases; junction bases outside the gene matches: 12. Per germline, CDR1 SGHTA and CDR2 FQGNSA. CDR3 residues: CASNVGRGLPQPQHF. The CDR3 DNA follows: TGTGCCAGCAATGTTGGCAGGGGGTTACCTCAGCCCCAGCATTTT.

As to this clone: This CDR3 is also generated by other DNA sequences in the sample. V and J are TRBV6-5 and TRBJ1-2; D is ambiguous. V was cut by 2 bases and J by 2 bases, with 0 bases left in between. This CDR3 has 11 amino acids. Germline CDR1 is MNHEY and CDR2 is SVGAGI. CDR3 sequence reads: CASSYNYGYTF. In nucleotides, the CDR3 is TGTGCCAGCAGTTACAACTATGGCTACACCTTC.

This clone was recorded a few times. The same CDR3 arises from other DNA sequences in this sample as well. The CDR3 protein is CASSSRTANTEAFF. CDR3 in DNA: TGTGCCAGCAGCTCGCGGACAGCGAACACTGAAGCTTTCTTT. The rearrangement joins TRBV11-2 to TRBJ1-1, with D possibly matching TRBD1 (6 bases). The CDR3 extends over 14 amino acids. V was pared by 4 bases and J by 1 base, with 10 bases between. Germline-derived CDR1 and CDR2 are SGHAT and FQNNGV.

The V gene is TRBV23-1, the J gene TRBJ2-5; D remains unclear. TRBV23-1 is recorded as an ORF, its role being uncertain. This CDR3 is built from 15 residues. V lost 8 bases to trimming and J lost 1 base, with 17 bases between them. Here the CDR3 reads CASVKKRKIQETQYF. The CDR3 DNA reads TGCGCCAGCGTCAAGAAAAGGAAGATCCAAGAGACCCAGTACTTC.

The chain uses TRBV30 and TRBJ1-5, with 8 bases fitting TRBD1. CDR3 length: 13 residues. Unmatched junction bases numbered 2, after V lost 5 bases and J lost 2 bases. Germline lookup yields CDR1 GTSNPN and CDR2 SVGIG (reference sequence). The DNA for the CDR3 is TGTGCCTGGGGGGGACAGGGCAATCAGCCCCAGCATTTT. It codes for CAWGGQGNQPQHF.

V and J are TRBV14 and TRBJ1-5; TRBD1 agrees at 7 bases. There are 15 residues in the CDR3. The V and J ends lost 0 bases and 9 bases, in that order; junction bases with no gene match: 8. From germline, CDR1 is SGHDN and CDR2 FVKESK. The CDR3 sequence is CASSQDGRGSRPQHF. In nucleotides, the CDR3 is TGTGCCAGCAGCCAAGACGGCAGGGGGTCACGGCCCCAGCATTTT.

CDR3 residues: CASSLVSGTGEQYF. CDR3 coding DNA: TGTGCCAGCAGCTTAGTTTCGGGGACGGGCGAGCAGTACTTC. The V and J genes are TRBV7-9 and TRBJ2-7; either TRBD1 or TRBD2 may fit D (5 bases each). V lost 1 base, J lost 6 bases, and 13 bases lay in between. This CDR3 region has 14 residues. Germline V gene sequence: CDR1 SEHNR, CDR2 FQNEAQ (reference sequence).

This chain uses TRBV4-1 with TRBJ1-1; no reliable D call. CDR1 is MGHRA, CDR2 YSYEKL, per germline. The ends were cut back, 3 bases at V and 3 bases at J, with 14 bases in the middle. The CDR3 spans 15 residues. CDR3 coding DNA: TGCGCCAGCAGCCATACCCCTACGCGGGACACTGAAGCTTTCTTT. This translates into CASSHTPTRDTEAFF.

This clone has just a few counts. The rearrangement links TRBV7-8 to TRBJ2-7; TRBD2 might be the D (6 bases). V lost 5 bases to trimming and J lost 1 base, with 18 bases between them. The CDR3 spans 16 residues. Germline V gives CDR1 SGHVS, CDR2 FQNEAQ. The CDR3 reads CASSPRRGKASYEQYF. DNA for the CDR3: TGTGCCAGCAGCCCCAGGAGGGGAAAAGCGTCCTACGAGCAGTACTTC.

The V gene is TRBV29-1, the J gene TRBJ2-1, with D perhaps TRBD1 (7 bases). The CDR3 contains 14 residues. Germline CDR1 and CDR2: SQVTM and ANQGSEA. V gave up 7 bases and J gave up 2 bases, with 15 bases separating them. CDR3 bases: TGCAGCGCCGCAGGGGGGACCCCCTACAATGAGCAGTTCTTC. This encodes CSAAGGTPYNEQFF.